This is a list of T cell receptor beta chains from one sample in a study of cytomegalovirus exposure and HLA in healthy donors. Using immunoSEQ multiplex PCR, the repertoire was profiled, and TCRdb retains in-frame clones only, with some absent. The sample records approximately 160,000 clones, around three quarters being singletons. The sample comprised PBMCs. Receptors originate from a man aged 35-49 years in good health and CMV-seronegative. Both conserved end residues are part of each CDR3.

v_gene	j_gene	CDR3aa
TRBV27	TRBJ2-1	CASSPPLAVNNEQFF
TRBV27	TRBJ1-6	CASSLSSSYNSPLHF
TRBV7-9	TRBJ2-6	CSSSFPPLSSGANVLTF
TRBV5-8	TRBJ2-3	CASSLAFSRRATDTQYF
TRBV4-1	TRBJ2-7	CASSQSRDFSYEQYF
TRBV27	TRBJ2-3	CASKEAGAFLADTQYF
TRBV28	TRBJ2-7	CASSLKVGLGTYEQYF
TRBV18	TRBJ2-7	CASSEGGNGEQYF
TRBV9	TRBJ2-7	CASSPRPLAGDEQYF
TRBV30	TRBJ1-2	CAWSSTGGRNYGYTF
TRBV5-1	TRBJ1-6	CASSVRPGEYSPLHF
TRBV30	TRBJ1-3	CAWNFELSGNTIYF
TRBV2	TRBJ1-2	CAGHSGPTNGNYGYTF
TRBV18	TRBJ2-1	CASSPVAGQGYNEQFF
TRBV18	TRBJ1-1	CASSPDSETFMNTEAFF
TRBV7-8	TRBJ1-1	CASSLVNPGRNTEAFF
TRBV4-1	TRBJ1-3	CASSSPTVQRNTIYF
TRBV20-1	TRBJ2-1	CSADNGREPFF
TRBV25-1	TRBJ2-2	CATKRTGELFF
TRBV11-2	TRBJ2-3	CASRSGNTDTQYF
TRBV4-1	TRBJ2-3	CASSQELAGLTDTQYF
TRBV30	TRBJ1-2	CAWSTGLYGYTF
TRBV28	TRBJ1-4	CASSPRRHEKLFF
TRBV7-9	TRBJ1-2	CASSPGGAGNTF
TRBV5-1	TRBJ2-5	CASSIGLAGEETQYF
TRBV5-4	TRBJ2-5	CASSLAGGKGQYF